The rows below give T cell receptor beta chains drawn from one sample of a study of cytomegalovirus exposure and HLA in healthy donors. Here immunoSEQ multiplex PCR was the method, and the copy in TCRdb shows in-frame clones only, minus some. The data show 130,000 or so clones, roughly 82% seen once. Material for sequencing was PBMCs. These receptors all stem from a man aged 18-30 years in good health and CMV-seropositive. Both conserved end residues are part of each CDR3. A D gene is named only where the DNA matches it firmly. Expanded clones are given a class, and other clones once, few, many or no size at all.

d_call: -; clone_size: -; j_call: TRBJ2-7; v_call: TRBV28; cdr3_length: 14; cdr3_aa: CASSTLREPYEQYF; cdr3_nt: TGTGCCAGCAGTACCCTACGGGAACCCTACGAGCAGTACTTC
d_call: -; clone_size: -; j_call: TRBJ2-1; v_call: TRBV11-2; cdr3_length: 19; cdr3_aa: CASSLWTGGLAGGYNEQFF; cdr3_nt: TGTGCCAGCAGCTTGTGGACAGGGGGCCTAGCGGGAGGTTACAATGAGCAGTTCTTC
d_call: TRBD1; clone_size: -; j_call: TRBJ2-7; v_call: TRBV5-1; cdr3_length: 16; cdr3_aa: CASGSGTGQGGDEQYF; cdr3_nt: TGCGCCAGCGGTTCTGGTACAGGACAGGGAGGCGACGAGCAGTACTTC
d_call: TRBD1; clone_size: -; j_call: TRBJ2-1; v_call: TRBV7-3; cdr3_length: 15; cdr3_aa: CASSLGQGTYNEQFF; cdr3_nt: TGTGCCAGCAGCCTCGGACAGGGAACCTACAATGAGCAGTTCTTC
d_call: -; clone_size: -; j_call: TRBJ2-3; v_call: TRBV6-5; cdr3_length: 14; cdr3_aa: CASSNPMPTDTQYF; cdr3_nt: TGTGCCAGCAGTAACCCTATGCCCACAGATACGCAGTATTTT
d_call: -; clone_size: -; j_call: TRBJ1-3; v_call: TRBV6-1; cdr3_length: 15; cdr3_aa: CASSGRGNVPNTIYF; cdr3_nt: TGTGCCAGCAGTGGACGGGGTAATGTCCCAAACACCATATATTTT
d_call: TRBD1; clone_size: -; j_call: TRBJ1-2; v_call: TRBV5-1; cdr3_length: 15; cdr3_aa: CASSLTGQGYEGYTF; cdr3_nt: TGCGCCAGCAGCCTTACGGGACAGGGGTATGAAGGCTACACCTTC
d_call: TRBD2; clone_size: -; j_call: TRBJ2-1; v_call: TRBV2; cdr3_length: 19; cdr3_aa: CASMGGLAGLGESYNEQFF; cdr3_nt: TGTGCCAGCATGGGAGGACTAGCGGGACTAGGGGAGTCCTACAATGAGCAGTTCTTC
d_call: TRBD1; clone_size: -; j_call: TRBJ1-2; v_call: TRBV27; cdr3_length: 15; cdr3_aa: CASSRTGGLSRGYTF; cdr3_nt: TGTGCCAGCAGCCGGACAGGGGGCCTCTCGAGGGGCTACACCTTC
d_call: TRBD2; clone_size: -; j_call: TRBJ2-1; v_call: TRBV11-3; cdr3_length: 17; cdr3_aa: CASSLDVPGLATNEQFF; cdr3_nt: TGTGCCAGCAGCTTAGACGTACCGGGACTAGCGACTAATGAGCAGTTCTTC
d_call: -; clone_size: few; j_call: TRBJ1-2; v_call: TRBV25-1; cdr3_length: 14; cdr3_aa: CASSEQGAYYGYTF; cdr3_nt: TGTGCCAGCAGTGAACAGGGTGCGTACTATGGCTACACCTTC
d_call: -; clone_size: -; j_call: TRBJ1-5; v_call: TRBV6-4; cdr3_length: 14; cdr3_aa: CASSQQGGGQPQHF; cdr3_nt: TGTGCCAGCAGTCAACAGGGTGGAGGTCAGCCCCAGCATTTT
d_call: -; clone_size: -; j_call: TRBJ2-5; v_call: TRBV5-4; cdr3_length: 16; cdr3_aa: CASSPLRGGTQETQYF; cdr3_nt: TGTGCCAGCAGCCCCCTCCGTGGCGGAACCCAAGAGACCCAGTACTTC
d_call: TRBD2; clone_size: -; j_call: TRBJ2-7; v_call: TRBV30; cdr3_length: 14; cdr3_aa: CAWTLAGGSYEQYF; cdr3_nt: TGTGCCTGGACCCTAGCGGGAGGCTCCTACGAGCAGTACTTC
d_call: TRBD1; clone_size: -; j_call: TRBJ1-1; v_call: TRBV7-2; cdr3_length: 16; cdr3_aa: CASRPGTVQMNTEAFF; cdr3_nt: TGTGCCAGCAGACCCGGGACAGTACAAATGAACACTGAAGCTTTCTTT
d_call: -; clone_size: -; j_call: TRBJ1-1; v_call: TRBV19; cdr3_length: 15; cdr3_aa: CASTPPGRPNTEAFF; cdr3_nt: TGTGCCAGTACCCCCCCTGGGCGCCCGAACACTGAAGCTTTCTTT
d_call: TRBD1; clone_size: -; j_call: TRBJ2-2; v_call: TRBV7-9; cdr3_length: 15; cdr3_aa: CASSFPGQDTGELFF; cdr3_nt: TGTGCCAGCAGCTTTCCGGGACAGGACACCGGGGAGCTGTTTTTT
d_call: -; clone_size: once; j_call: TRBJ1-1; v_call: TRBV9; cdr3_length: 17; cdr3_aa: CASRPLFGVYMNTEAFF; cdr3_nt: TGTGCCAGCCGTCCCCTGTTCGGGGTGTACATGAACACTGAAGCTTTCTTT
d_call: TRBD2; clone_size: -; j_call: TRBJ2-7; v_call: TRBV28; cdr3_length: 15; cdr3_aa: CATSRTSAHAYEQYF; cdr3_nt: TGTGCCACCTCCCGGACTAGCGCTCATGCCTACGAGCAGTACTTC
d_call: TRBD1; clone_size: few; j_call: TRBJ1-1; v_call: TRBV4-2; cdr3_length: 14; cdr3_aa: CASSQLTGATEAFF; cdr3_nt: TGTGCCAGCAGCCAATTAACAGGGGCCACTGAAGCTTTCTTT
d_call: TRBD1; clone_size: -; j_call: TRBJ1-1; v_call: TRBV7-9; cdr3_length: 16; cdr3_aa: CASRPKPQGQATEAFF; cdr3_nt: TGTGCCAGCAGACCCAAACCACAGGGGCAGGCCACTGAAGCTTTCTTT
d_call: -; clone_size: -; j_call: TRBJ1-3; v_call: TRBV28; cdr3_length: 14; cdr3_aa: CASSFRGSGNTIYF; cdr3_nt: TGTGCCAGCAGTTTTCGGGGTAGCGGAAACACCATATATTTT
d_call: -; clone_size: -; j_call: TRBJ1-4; v_call: TRBV5-1; cdr3_length: 16; cdr3_aa: CASSLGSLADNEKLFF; cdr3_nt: TGCGCCAGCAGCTTGGGTTCTTTGGCAGATAATGAAAAACTGTTTTTT
d_call: TRBD1; clone_size: -; j_call: TRBJ2-7; v_call: TRBV27; cdr3_length: 14; cdr3_aa: CASRGPGQLYEQYF; cdr3_nt: TGTGCCAGCAGAGGACCGGGACAGCTCTACGAGCAGTACTTC
d_call: -; clone_size: -; j_call: TRBJ1-5; v_call: TRBV19; cdr3_length: 15; cdr3_aa: CASSTRQAEAQPQHF; cdr3_nt: TGTGCCAGTAGTACTCGACAGGCCGAGGCTCAGCCCCAGCATTTT
d_call: TRBD2; clone_size: once; j_call: TRBJ2-3; v_call: TRBV7-9; cdr3_length: 16; cdr3_aa: CASSWGTSGSTDTQYF; cdr3_nt: TGTGCCAGCAGCTGGGGGACTAGCGGTAGCACAGATACGCAGTATTTT
d_call: -; clone_size: -; j_call: TRBJ2-7; v_call: TRBV6-5; cdr3_length: 14; cdr3_aa: CASSYSVGSYEQYF; cdr3_nt: TGTGCCAGCAGTTACTCTGTCGGTTCCTACGAGCAGTACTTC
d_call: TRBD1; clone_size: -; j_call: TRBJ1-1; v_call: TRBV6-5; cdr3_length: 14; cdr3_aa: CASSSRTGNTEAFF; cdr3_nt: TGTGCCAGCAGTTCTCGGACAGGGAACACTGAAGCTTTCTTT
d_call: -; clone_size: -; j_call: TRBJ2-7; v_call: TRBV19; cdr3_length: 14; cdr3_aa: CASSKQGHSYEQYF; cdr3_nt: TGTGCCAGTAGTAAACAGGGACACTCCTACGAGCAGTACTTC
d_call: TRBD1; clone_size: -; j_call: TRBJ1-1; v_call: TRBV28; cdr3_length: 16; cdr3_aa: CASSSGTGEGDTEAFF; cdr3_nt: TGTGCCAGCAGTTCCGGGACAGGGGAAGGAGACACTGAAGCTTTCTTT
d_call: TRBD2; clone_size: -; j_call: TRBJ2-1; v_call: TRBV5-4; cdr3_length: 15; cdr3_aa: CASSFLSTSGGEQFF; cdr3_nt: TGTGCCAGCAGTTTCCTCTCGACTAGCGGGGGTGAGCAGTTCTTC
d_call: -; clone_size: -; j_call: TRBJ2-1; v_call: TRBV30; cdr3_length: 15; cdr3_aa: CAWSVQEAGPSQQFF; cdr3_nt: TGTGCCTGGAGTGTACAGGAAGCGGGCCCCAGCCAGCAGTTCTTC
d_call: TRBD1; clone_size: -; j_call: TRBJ1-1; v_call: TRBV27; cdr3_length: 14; cdr3_aa: CASSFTTGHTEAFF; cdr3_nt: TGTGCCAGCAGTTTCACGACAGGGCACACTGAAGCTTTCTTT
d_call: TRBD2; clone_size: -; j_call: TRBJ2-1; v_call: TRBV27; cdr3_length: 16; cdr3_aa: CASSSLAGALYNEQFF; cdr3_nt: TGTGCCAGCAGTTCCTTAGCGGGGGCCCTCTACAATGAGCAGTTCTTC
d_call: -; clone_size: -; j_call: TRBJ2-1; v_call: TRBV4-2; cdr3_length: 12; cdr3_aa: CASSQVLNEQFF; cdr3_nt: TGTGCCAGCAGCCAAGTATTGAATGAGCAGTTCTTC
d_call: -; clone_size: -; j_call: TRBJ1-2; v_call: TRBV19; cdr3_length: 15; cdr3_aa: CASSILPNQGWGYTF; cdr3_nt: TGTGCCAGTAGTATACTCCCTAACCAGGGTTGGGGCTACACCTTC
d_call: TRBD2; clone_size: -; j_call: TRBJ2-7; v_call: TRBV6-5; cdr3_length: 15; cdr3_aa: CASRKGLAGGYEQYF; cdr3_nt: TGTGCCAGCAGAAAGGGACTAGCGGGAGGTTACGAGCAGTACTTC
d_call: -; clone_size: few; j_call: TRBJ1-3; v_call: TRBV5-1; cdr3_length: 13; cdr3_aa: CASSLGSGNTIYF; cdr3_nt: TGCGCCAGCAGCTTGGGGAGTGGAAACACCATATATTTT
d_call: -; clone_size: few; j_call: TRBJ2-1; v_call: TRBV10-1; cdr3_length: 15; cdr3_aa: CASSELAHSYNEQFF; cdr3_nt: TGCGCCAGCAGTGAGTTAGCGCACTCCTACAATGAGCAGTTCTTC
d_call: -; clone_size: few; j_call: TRBJ1-1; v_call: TRBV6-1; cdr3_length: 14; cdr3_aa: CASSEAGENTEAFF; cdr3_nt: TGTGCCAGCAGTGAAGCGGGAGAGAACACTGAAGCTTTCTTT
d_call: -; clone_size: -; j_call: TRBJ2-7; v_call: TRBV10-3; cdr3_length: 14; cdr3_aa: CAISAPALSYEQYF; cdr3_nt: TGTGCCATCAGTGCCCCAGCGCTCTCCTACGAGCAGTACTTC
d_call: -; clone_size: -; j_call: TRBJ1-5; v_call: TRBV6-1; cdr3_length: 17; cdr3_aa: CASSERRTSSRDQPQHF; cdr3_nt: TGTGCCAGCAGTGAAAGGAGGACTTCCTCGAGGGATCAGCCCCAGCATTTT
d_call: TRBD2; clone_size: few; j_call: TRBJ2-1; v_call: TRBV28; cdr3_length: 18; cdr3_aa: CASSLPGLAGSSYNEQFF; cdr3_nt: TGTGCCAGCAGTTTACCGGGACTAGCGGGTAGCTCCTACAATGAGCAGTTCTTC
d_call: -; clone_size: -; j_call: TRBJ2-5; v_call: TRBV28; cdr3_length: 14; cdr3_aa: CASSLLIRGGTQYF; cdr3_nt: TGTGCCAGCAGTTTACTCATTAGGGGTGGGACCCAGTACTTC
d_call: -; clone_size: -; j_call: TRBJ1-2; v_call: TRBV12-5; cdr3_length: 15; cdr3_aa: CASGLVLEANYGYTF; cdr3_nt: TGTGCTAGTGGTTTGGTACTGGAGGCGAACTATGGCTACACCTTC
d_call: -; clone_size: -; j_call: TRBJ2-7; v_call: TRBV7-6; cdr3_length: 15; cdr3_aa: CASSQRTDPSDEQYF; cdr3_nt: TGTGCCAGCAGCCAGCGGACAGATCCTTCCGACGAGCAGTACTTC
d_call: -; clone_size: -; j_call: TRBJ2-7; v_call: TRBV30; cdr3_length: 11; cdr3_aa: CAWRVAGEQYF; cdr3_nt: TGTGCCTGGAGAGTGGCGGGGGAGCAGTACTTC
d_call: -; clone_size: -; j_call: TRBJ1-2; v_call: TRBV20-1; cdr3_length: 10; cdr3_aa: CISKPDGYTF; cdr3_nt: TGCATAAGTAAGCCGGATGGCTACACCTTC
d_call: TRBD1; clone_size: -; j_call: TRBJ1-1; v_call: TRBV6-1; cdr3_length: 15; cdr3_aa: CASSEVWGWTGNAFF; cdr3_nt: TGTGCCAGCAGTGAAGTTTGGGGGTGGACAGGGAATGCTTTCTTT
d_call: TRBD1; clone_size: -; j_call: TRBJ1-2; v_call: TRBV9; cdr3_length: 14; cdr3_aa: CASSLREGANGYTF; cdr3_nt: TGTGCCAGCAGCCTCCGGGAGGGGGCTAATGGCTACACCTTC
d_call: -; clone_size: -; j_call: TRBJ2-1; v_call: TRBV27; cdr3_length: 14; cdr3_aa: CASRASGELNEQFF; cdr3_nt: TGTGCCAGCAGAGCCTCCGGGGAACTCAATGAGCAGTTCTTC
d_call: -; clone_size: -; j_call: TRBJ1-1; v_call: TRBV5-1; cdr3_length: 18; cdr3_aa: CASSLALGAVPIDTEAFF; cdr3_nt: TGCGCCAGCAGCTTGGCCCTAGGGGCAGTCCCTATAGATACTGAAGCTTTCTTT
d_call: TRBD2; clone_size: -; j_call: TRBJ2-1; v_call: TRBV27; cdr3_length: 15; cdr3_aa: CASRGAGDLYNEQFF; cdr3_nt: TGTGCCAGCAGAGGTGCGGGAGACCTCTACAATGAGCAGTTCTTC
d_call: -; clone_size: -; j_call: TRBJ2-2; v_call: TRBV18; cdr3_length: 14; cdr3_aa: CASSPTTNTGELFF; cdr3_nt: TGTGCCAGCTCACCAACTACGAACACCGGGGAGCTGTTTTTT
d_call: -; clone_size: few; j_call: TRBJ2-7; v_call: TRBV28; cdr3_length: 14; cdr3_aa: CASSFVGGRYEQYF; cdr3_nt: TGTGCCAGCAGTTTCGTCGGGGGTCGGTACGAGCAGTACTTC
d_call: TRBD1; clone_size: -; j_call: TRBJ2-1; v_call: TRBV7-8; cdr3_length: 15; cdr3_aa: CASSSGTGSYNEQFF; cdr3_nt: TGTGCCAGCAGCTCAGGGACAGGATCCTACAATGAGCAGTTCTTC
d_call: TRBD2; clone_size: -; j_call: TRBJ2-3; v_call: TRBV18; cdr3_length: 15; cdr3_aa: CASSPIQAGGDAQYF; cdr3_nt: TGTGCCAGCTCACCAATCCAAGCGGGAGGGGACGCGCAGTATTTT
d_call: -; clone_size: -; j_call: TRBJ2-2; v_call: TRBV9; cdr3_length: 18; cdr3_aa: CASSVAELPHDYTGELFF; cdr3_nt: TGTGCCAGCAGCGTAGCGGAGTTGCCTCATGACTACACCGGGGAGCTGTTTTTT
d_call: TRBD2; clone_size: -; j_call: TRBJ2-3; v_call: TRBV4-1; cdr3_length: 15; cdr3_aa: CASSRAGGLSDTQYF; cdr3_nt: TGCGCCAGCAGCAGAGCGGGAGGTTTGTCAGATACGCAGTATTTT
d_call: TRBD2; clone_size: once; j_call: TRBJ2-1; v_call: TRBV5-1; cdr3_length: 15; cdr3_aa: CASSFVAGSNNEQFF; cdr3_nt: TGCGCCAGCAGCTTCGTAGCGGGATCGAACAATGAGCAGTTCTTC